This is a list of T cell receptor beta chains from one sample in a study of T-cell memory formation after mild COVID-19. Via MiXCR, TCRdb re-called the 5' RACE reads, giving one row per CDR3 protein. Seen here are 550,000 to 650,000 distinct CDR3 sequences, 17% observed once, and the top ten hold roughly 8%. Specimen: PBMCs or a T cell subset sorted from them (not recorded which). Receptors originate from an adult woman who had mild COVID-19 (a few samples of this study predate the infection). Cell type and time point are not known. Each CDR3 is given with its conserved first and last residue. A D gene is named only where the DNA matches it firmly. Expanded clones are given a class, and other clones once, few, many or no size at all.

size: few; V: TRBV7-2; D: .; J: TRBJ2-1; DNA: TGTGCCAGCAGCTTAGCTGCCGCGCTGAGGGACAATGAGCAGTTCTTC; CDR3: CASSLAAALRDNEQFF
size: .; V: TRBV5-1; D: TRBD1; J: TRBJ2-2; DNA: TGCGCCAGCAGCTTGCAGGGGGCCACCGGGGAGCTGTTTTTT; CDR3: CASSLQGATGELFF
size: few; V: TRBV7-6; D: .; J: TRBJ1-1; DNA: TGTGCCAGCAGCCTAGGGGGAAACACGAACACTGAAGCTTTCTTT; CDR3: CASSLGGNTNTEAFF
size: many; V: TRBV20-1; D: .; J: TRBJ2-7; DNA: TGCAGTGCTGCCCGGGAGTTATACGAGCAGTACTTC; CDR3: CSAARELYEQYF
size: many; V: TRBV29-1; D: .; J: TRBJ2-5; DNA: TGCAGCGTTCTGAAAGAGACCCAGTACTTC; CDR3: CSVLKETQYF
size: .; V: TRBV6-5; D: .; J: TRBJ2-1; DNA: TGTGCCAGCAGTTACGGGGCGTACAATGAGCAGTTCTTC; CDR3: CASSYGAYNEQFF
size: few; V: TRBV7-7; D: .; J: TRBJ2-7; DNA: TGTGCTAGCAGCGCCAGCCGGATGGACGAGCAGTACTTC; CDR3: CASSASRMDEQYF
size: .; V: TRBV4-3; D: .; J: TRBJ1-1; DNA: TGCGCCAGCAGCCAAGATGAGGAGAGGGTGAACACTGAAGCTTTCTTT; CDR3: CASSQDEERVNTEAFF
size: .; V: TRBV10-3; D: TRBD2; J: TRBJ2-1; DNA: TGTGCCATCAGTGTGGTGGAGCGACTAGCGGTCTACAATGAGCAGTTCTTC; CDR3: CAISVVERLAVYNEQFF
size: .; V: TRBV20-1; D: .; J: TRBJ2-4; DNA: TGCAGTGCTAGAGGGGGCGAAAACATTCAGTACTTC; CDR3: CSARGGENIQYF
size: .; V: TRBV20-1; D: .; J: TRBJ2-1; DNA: TGCAGTGCTAGAGGTACTGGCGGTTTTAAGGATGAGCAGTTCTTC; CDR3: CSARGTGGFKDEQFF
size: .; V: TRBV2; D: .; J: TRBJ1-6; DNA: TGTGCCAGCAGCGAGCTTCAACCCGGTTGGGATTCACCCCTCCACTTT; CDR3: CASSELQPGWDSPLHF
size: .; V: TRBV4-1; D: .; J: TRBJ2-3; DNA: TGCGCCAGCAGCCAAATATCGGCATCGCTCTCCACAGATACGCAGTATTTT; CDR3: CASSQISASLSTDTQYF
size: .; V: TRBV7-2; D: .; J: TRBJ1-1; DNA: TGTGCCAGCAGCTTGAGGACAAGGTTTACTTTCTTT; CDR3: CASSLRTRFTFF
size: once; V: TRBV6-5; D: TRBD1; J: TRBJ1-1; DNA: TGTGCCAGCAGTTACCAAACAGGGGTAGAGGCTTTCTTT; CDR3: CASSYQTGVEAFF
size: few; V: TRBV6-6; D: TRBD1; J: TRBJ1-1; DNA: TGTGCCAGCAGTTACAACCGGGACAGGGGGTTGGACACTGAAGCTTTCTTT; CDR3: CASSYNRDRGLDTEAFF
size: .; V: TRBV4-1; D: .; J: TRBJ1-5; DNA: TGCGCCAGCAGCCGGGACCAGCAGAAGCAGCCCCAGCATTTT; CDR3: CASSRDQQKQPQHF
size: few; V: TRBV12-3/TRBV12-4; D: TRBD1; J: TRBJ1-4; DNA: TGTGCCAGCACCCTCGACAGGGTCGAAAAACTGTTTTTT; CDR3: CASTLDRVEKLFF